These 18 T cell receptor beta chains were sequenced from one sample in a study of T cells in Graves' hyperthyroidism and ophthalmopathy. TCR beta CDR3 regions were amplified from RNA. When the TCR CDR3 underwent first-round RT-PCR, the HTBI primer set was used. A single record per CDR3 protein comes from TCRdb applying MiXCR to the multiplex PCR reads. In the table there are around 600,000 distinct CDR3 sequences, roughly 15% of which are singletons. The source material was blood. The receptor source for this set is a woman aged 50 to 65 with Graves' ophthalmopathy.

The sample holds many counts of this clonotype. The CDR3 region is CASSLRAVLEPNTGELFF. As DNA, the CDR3 is TGTGCCAGCAGTTTAAGGGCTGTACTAGAACCGAACACCGGGGAGCTGTTTTTT. The J gene is TRBJ2-2, the V gene TRBV27; D is perhaps TRBD2 (5 bases). Germline lookup yields CDR1 MNHEY and CDR2 SMNVEV (reference sequence). The CDR3 sequence is 18 residues long. The V end lost 2 bases, the J end lost 0 bases, and 16 bases lay between the germline ends.

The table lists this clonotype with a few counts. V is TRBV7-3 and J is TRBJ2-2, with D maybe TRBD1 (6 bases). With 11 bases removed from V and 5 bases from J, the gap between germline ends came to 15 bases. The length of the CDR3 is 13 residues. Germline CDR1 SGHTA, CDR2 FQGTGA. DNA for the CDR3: TGTGCCTGTTATGAGGGGGAGACCGGGGAGCTGTTTTTT. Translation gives CACYEGETGELFF.

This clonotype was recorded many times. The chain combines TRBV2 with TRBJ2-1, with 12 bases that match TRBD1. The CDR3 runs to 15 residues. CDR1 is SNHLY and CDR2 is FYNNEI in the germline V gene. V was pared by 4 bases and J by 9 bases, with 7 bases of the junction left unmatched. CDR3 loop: CASSGDRGLGGEQFF. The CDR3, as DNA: TGTGCCAGCAGTGGGGACAGGGGGCTAGGTGGTGAGCAGTTCTTC.

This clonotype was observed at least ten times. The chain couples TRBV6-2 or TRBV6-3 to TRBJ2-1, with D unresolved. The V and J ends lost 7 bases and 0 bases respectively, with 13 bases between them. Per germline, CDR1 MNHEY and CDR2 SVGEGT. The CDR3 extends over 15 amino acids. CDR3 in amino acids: CASKPERASYNEQFF. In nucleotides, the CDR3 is TGTGCCAGCAAACCTGAACGTGCCTCCTACAATGAGCAGTTCTTC.

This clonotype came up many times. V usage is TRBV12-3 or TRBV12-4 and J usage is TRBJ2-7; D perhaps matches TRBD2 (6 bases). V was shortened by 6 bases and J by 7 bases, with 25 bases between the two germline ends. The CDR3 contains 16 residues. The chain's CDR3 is CASSLVGGRIVREQYF. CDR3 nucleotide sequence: TGTGCCAGCAGCTTGGTGGGGGGAAGGATTGTCCGGGAGCAGTACTTC.

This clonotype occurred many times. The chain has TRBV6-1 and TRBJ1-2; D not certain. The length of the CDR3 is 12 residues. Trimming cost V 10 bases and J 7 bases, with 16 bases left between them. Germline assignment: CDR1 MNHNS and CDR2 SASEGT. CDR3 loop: CATSPEGVGYTF. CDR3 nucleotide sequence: TGTGCCACCTCCCCGGAGGGAGTTGGCTACACCTTC.

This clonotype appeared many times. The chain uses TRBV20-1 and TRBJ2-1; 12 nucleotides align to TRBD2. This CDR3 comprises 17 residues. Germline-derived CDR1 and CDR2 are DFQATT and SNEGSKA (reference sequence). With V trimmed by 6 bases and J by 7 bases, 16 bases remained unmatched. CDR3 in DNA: TGCAGTGCCCCAGGATCTCTAGCGGGAGGGAGGGGGAATGAGCAGTTCTTC. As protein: CSAPGSLAGGRGNEQFF.

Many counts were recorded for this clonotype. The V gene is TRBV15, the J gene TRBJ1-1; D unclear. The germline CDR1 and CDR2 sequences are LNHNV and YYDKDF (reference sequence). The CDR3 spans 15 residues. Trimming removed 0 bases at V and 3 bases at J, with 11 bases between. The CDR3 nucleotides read TGTGCCACCAGCAGAGAGGGAGCCGCGTACACTGAAGCTTTCTTT. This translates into CATSREGAAYTEAFF.

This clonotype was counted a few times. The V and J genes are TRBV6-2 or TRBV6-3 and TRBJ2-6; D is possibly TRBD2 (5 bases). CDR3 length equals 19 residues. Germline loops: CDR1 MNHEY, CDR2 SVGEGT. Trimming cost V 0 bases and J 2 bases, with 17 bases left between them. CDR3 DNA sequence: TGTGCCAGCAGTTACTCGGCTGTTGAGGGTAACACTGGGGCCAACGTCCTGACTTTC. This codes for CASSYSAVEGNTGANVLTF.

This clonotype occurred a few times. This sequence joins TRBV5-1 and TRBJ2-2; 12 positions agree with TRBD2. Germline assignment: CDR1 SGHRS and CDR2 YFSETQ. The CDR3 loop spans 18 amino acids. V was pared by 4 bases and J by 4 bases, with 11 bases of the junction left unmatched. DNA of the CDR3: TGCGCCAGCAGCATTCCGACTAGCGGGAGACGACTCACCGGGGAGCTGTTTTTT. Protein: CASSIPTSGRRLTGELFF.

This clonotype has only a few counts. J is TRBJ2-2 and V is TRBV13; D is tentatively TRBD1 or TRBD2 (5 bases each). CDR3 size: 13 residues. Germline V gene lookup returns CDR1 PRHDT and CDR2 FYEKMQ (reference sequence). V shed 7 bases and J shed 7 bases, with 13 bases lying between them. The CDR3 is CASTGTRGGELFF. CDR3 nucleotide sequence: TGTGCCAGCACCGGGACGCGAGGCGGGGAGCTGTTTTTT.

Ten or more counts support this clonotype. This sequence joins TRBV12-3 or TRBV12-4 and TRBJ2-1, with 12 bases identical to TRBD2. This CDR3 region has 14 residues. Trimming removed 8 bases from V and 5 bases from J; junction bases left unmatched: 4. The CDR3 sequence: CASPGLAGNNEQFF. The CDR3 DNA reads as TGTGCCAGCCCTGGACTAGCGGGAAACAATGAGCAGTTCTTC.

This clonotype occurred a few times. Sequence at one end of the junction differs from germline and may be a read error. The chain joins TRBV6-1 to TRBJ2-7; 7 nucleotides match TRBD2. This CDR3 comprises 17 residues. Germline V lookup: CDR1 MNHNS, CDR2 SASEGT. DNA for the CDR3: TGTACCAGCAGTCCGAAAAAGACTAGCTCCAACTCCTACGAGCAGTACTTC. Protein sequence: CTSSPKKTSSNSYEQYF.

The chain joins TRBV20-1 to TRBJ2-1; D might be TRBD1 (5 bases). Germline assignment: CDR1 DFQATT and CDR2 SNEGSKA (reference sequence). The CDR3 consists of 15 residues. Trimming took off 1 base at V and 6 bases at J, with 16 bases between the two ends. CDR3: CSARVRGPQGNEQFF. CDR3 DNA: TGCAGTGCTAGAGTACGTGGACCGCAGGGCAATGAGCAGTTCTTC.

The CDR3 DNA reads TGCGCCAGCAGCTTTGGCTCAGCGGGGTACCAAGAGACCCAGTACTTC. This sequence encodes CASSFGSAGYQETQYF. The genes are TRBV5-1 and TRBJ2-5; 7 positions agree with TRBD2. V was clipped by 2 bases and J by 0 bases; unmatched bases: 7. Germline CDR1 is SGHRS and CDR2 is YFSETQ. This CDR3 has 16 amino acids.

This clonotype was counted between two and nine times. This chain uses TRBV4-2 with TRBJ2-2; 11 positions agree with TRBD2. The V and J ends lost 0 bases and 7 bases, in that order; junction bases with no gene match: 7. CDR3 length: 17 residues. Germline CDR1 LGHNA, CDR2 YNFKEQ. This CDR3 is CASSQDLLAGEGGELFF. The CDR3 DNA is TGTGCCAGCAGCCAAGATTTACTAGCGGGAGAGGGCGGGGAGCTGTTTTTT.

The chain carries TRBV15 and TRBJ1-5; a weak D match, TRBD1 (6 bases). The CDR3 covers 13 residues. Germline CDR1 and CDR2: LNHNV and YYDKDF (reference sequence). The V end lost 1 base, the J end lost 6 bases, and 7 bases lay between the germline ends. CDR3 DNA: TGTGCCACCAGCAGAGTGGGGGCTCAGCCCCAGCATTTT. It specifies CATSRVGAQPQHF.

The CDR3 sequence: CSGLAGVNYEQFF. DNA for the CDR3: TGCAGTGGACTAGCGGGAGTCAACTATGAGCAGTTCTTC. The rearrangement uses TRBV20-1 and TRBJ2-1, with TRBD2 matching 12 bases. Germline V gene lookup returns CDR1 DFQATT and CDR2 SNEGSKA (reference sequence). The CDR3 has 13 amino acids. The ends lost 7 bases at V and 8 bases at J; junction bases unmatched: 6.